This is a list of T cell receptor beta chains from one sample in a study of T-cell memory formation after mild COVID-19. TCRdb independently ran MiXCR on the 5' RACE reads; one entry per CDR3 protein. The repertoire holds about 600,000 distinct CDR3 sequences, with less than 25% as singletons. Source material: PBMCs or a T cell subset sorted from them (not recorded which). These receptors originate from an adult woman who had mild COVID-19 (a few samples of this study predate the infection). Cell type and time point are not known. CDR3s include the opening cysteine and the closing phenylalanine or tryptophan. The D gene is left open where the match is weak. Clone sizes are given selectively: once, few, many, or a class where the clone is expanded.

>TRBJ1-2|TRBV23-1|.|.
CASSDQHHGYTF
TGCGCCAGCAGTGATCAGCATCATGGCTACACCTTC
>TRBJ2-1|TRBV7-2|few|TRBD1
CASSLGGTGHNEQFF
TGTGCCAGCAGCTTAGGAGGGACAGGACACAATGAGCAGTTCTTC
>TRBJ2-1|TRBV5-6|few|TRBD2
CASSQLAGGPGYNEQFF
TGTGCCAGCAGCCAACTAGCGGGAGGCCCGGGCTACAATGAGCAGTTCTTC
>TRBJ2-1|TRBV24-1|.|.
CATSDRATRVNEQFF
TGTGCCACCAGTGACCGGGCCACGAGGGTGAATGAGCAGTTCTTC
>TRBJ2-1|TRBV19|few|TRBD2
CASSRREARNEQFF
TGTGCCAGTAGTCGGCGGGAGGCGCGCAATGAGCAGTTCTTC
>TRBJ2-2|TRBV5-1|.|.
CASSFTDSANTGELFF
TGCGCCAGCAGCTTTACGGACAGCGCGAACACCGGGGAGCTGTTTTTT
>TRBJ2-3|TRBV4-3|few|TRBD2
CASSQDSRGVDTQYF
TGCGCCAGCAGCCAAGATTCGCGGGGGGTAGATACGCAGTATTTT
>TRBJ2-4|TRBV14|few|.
CASSQDSRGAKNIQYF
TGTGCCAGCAGCCAAGATAGCCGGGGGGCCAAAAACATTCAGTACTTC
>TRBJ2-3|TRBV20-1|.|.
CSAPHGAGTDTQYF
TGCAGCGCTCCCCACGGTGCTGGCACAGATACGCAGTATTTT
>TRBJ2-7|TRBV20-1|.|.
CSASTSPLVVEQYF
TGCAGTGCTAGTACTAGCCCCCTTGTTGTCGAGCAGTACTTC
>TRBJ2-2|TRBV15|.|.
CATSRMDRNTGELFF
TGTGCCACCAGCAGGATGGACAGGAACACCGGGGAGCTGTTTTTT
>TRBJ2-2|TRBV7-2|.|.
CASSLFGRTNTGELFF
TGTGCCAGCAGCTTATTCGGACGGACGAACACCGGGGAGCTGTTTTTT
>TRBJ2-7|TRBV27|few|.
CASSWRGGYEQYF
TGTGCCAGCAGTTGGAGGGGAGGCTACGAGCAGTACTTC
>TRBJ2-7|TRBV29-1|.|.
CSVAADHTYEQYF
TGCAGCGTCGCTGCGGACCACACCTACGAGCAGTACTTC
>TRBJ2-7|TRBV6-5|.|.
CASRGEAYEQYF
TGTGCCAGTCGAGGGGAAGCCTACGAGCAGTACTTC
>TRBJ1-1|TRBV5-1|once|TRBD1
CASSIETGGGHTEAFF
TGCGCCAGCAGCATAGAGACAGGGGGAGGACACACTGAAGCTTTCTTT
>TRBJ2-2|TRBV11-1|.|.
CASSPWGQTGELFF
TGTGCCAGCAGCCCTTGGGGACAAACCGGGGAGCTGTTTTTT
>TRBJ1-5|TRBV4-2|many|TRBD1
CASSQEGQGGNQPQHF
TGTGCCAGCAGCCAAGAGGGACAGGGGGGCAATCAGCCCCAGCATTTT
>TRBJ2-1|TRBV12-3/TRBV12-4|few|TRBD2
CASGQRESNEQFF
TGTGCCAGCGGCCAGCGGGAGAGCAATGAGCAGTTCTTC
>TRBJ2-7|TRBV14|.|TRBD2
CASSILAGVSYEQYF
TGTGCCAGCAGCATCCTAGCGGGAGTCTCCTACGAGCAGTACTTC
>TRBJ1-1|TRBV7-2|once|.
CASSLTGAIRSGNTEAFF
TGTGCCAGCAGCTTAACGGGGGCGATCCGATCAGGGAACACTGAAGCTTTCTTT
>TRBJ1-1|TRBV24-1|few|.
CATSDSQRAAFF
TGTGCCACCAGTGATTCCCAGAGAGCAGCTTTCTTT
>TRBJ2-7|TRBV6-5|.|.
CATVLGDEQYF
TGTGCCACCGTTTTGGGAGACGAGCAGTACTTC
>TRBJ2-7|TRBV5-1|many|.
CASGGTDYYEQYF
TGCGCCAGCGGAGGGACGGACTATTACGAGCAGTACTTC
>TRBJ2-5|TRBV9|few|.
CASSPVGGRETQYF
TGTGCCAGCAGCCCTGTAGGGGGGCGTGAGACCCAGTACTTC
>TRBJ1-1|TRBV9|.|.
CASSTRQSNTEAFF
TGTGCCAGCAGCACCAGACAGTCTAACACTGAAGCTTTCTTT
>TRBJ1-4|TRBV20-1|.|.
CSASPGRRDEKLFF
TGCAGTGCTAGCCCAGGGCGACGGGATGAAAAACTGTTTTTT
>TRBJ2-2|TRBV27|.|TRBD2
CASSLGILARAGELFF
TGTGCCAGCAGTTTAGGGATACTAGCGCGGGCCGGGGAGCTGTTTTTT
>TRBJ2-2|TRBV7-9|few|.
CASSSPLSGDTNTGELFF
TGTGCCAGCAGCTCCCCTTTGAGCGGAGATACGAACACCGGGGAGCTGTTTTTT
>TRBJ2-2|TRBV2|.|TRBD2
CASSESFWTSGRELFF
TGTGCCAGCAGTGAATCTTTCTGGACTAGCGGGAGGGAGCTGTTTTTT
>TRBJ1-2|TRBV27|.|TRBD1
CASSLRTRDREIYGYTF
TGTGCCAGCAGTTTACGTACCCGGGACAGGGAAATCTATGGCTACACCTTC
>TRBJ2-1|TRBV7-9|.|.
CASSSRGPGTEQFF
TGTGCCAGCAGCTCCCGGGGCCCGGGCACTGAGCAGTTCTTC
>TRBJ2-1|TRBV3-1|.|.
CASSQAIGTFYF
TGTGCCAGCAGCCAAGCGATCGGGACTTTCTACTTC
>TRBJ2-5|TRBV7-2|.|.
CASSLLSTGFQETQYF
TGTGCCAGCAGCTTACTATCTACAGGGTTCCAAGAGACCCAGTACTTC
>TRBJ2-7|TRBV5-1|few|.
CASSPGHLAPSPYEQYF
TGCGCCAGCAGCCCTGGACACCTGGCCCCCTCTCCTTACGAGCAGTACTTC
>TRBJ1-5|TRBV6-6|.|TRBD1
CASRYGQGGNQPQHF
TGTGCCAGCAGATATGGACAGGGAGGGAATCAGCCCCAGCATTTT
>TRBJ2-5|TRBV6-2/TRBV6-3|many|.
CASSPGIKETQYF
TGTGCCAGCAGCCCGGGGATAAAAGAGACCCAGTACTTC
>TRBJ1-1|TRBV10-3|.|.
CAISDPRGQAFF
TGTGCCATCAGTGATCCTCGAGGGCAAGCTTTCTTT
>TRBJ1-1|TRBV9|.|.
CASSPGEGRAEAFF
TGTGCCAGCAGCCCGGGGGAGGGTAGAGCTGAAGCTTTCTTT
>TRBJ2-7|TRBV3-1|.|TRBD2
CASSGDYSYEQYF
TGTGCCAGCAGCGGGGACTATTCCTACGAGCAGTACTTC
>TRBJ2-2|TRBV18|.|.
CASSTDFETLELFF
TGTGCCAGCTCAACGGATTTTGAAACCTTGGAGCTGTTTTTT
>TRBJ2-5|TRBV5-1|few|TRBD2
CASSNGLAAGETQYF
TGCGCCAGCAGCAACGGACTAGCAGCGGGAGAGACCCAGTACTTC
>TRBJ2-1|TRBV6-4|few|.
CASTVAGNNEQFF
TGTGCCAGCACAGTGGCCGGGAACAATGAGCAGTTCTTC
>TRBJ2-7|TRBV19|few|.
CASQTGGLFYEQYF
TGTGCCAGCCAAACAGGAGGCCTATTCTACGAGCAGTACTTC
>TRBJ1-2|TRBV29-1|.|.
CSVEGTGLDGYTF
TGCAGCGTTGAAGGTACAGGGCTGGATGGCTACACCTTC
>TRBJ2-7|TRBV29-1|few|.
CSAILAGAYEQYF
TGCAGCGCCATCCTGGCGGGCGCCTACGAGCAGTACTTC
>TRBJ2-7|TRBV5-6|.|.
CASSYYRVTYEQYF
TGTGCCAGCAGCTACTACAGGGTTACCTACGAGCAGTACTTC
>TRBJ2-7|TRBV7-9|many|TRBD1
CASSLGQGFYEQYF
TGTGCCAGCAGCTTGGGACAGGGGTTCTACGAGCAGTACTTC